The 24 T cell receptor beta chains below come from one sample, sequenced in a study of T cell changes during pregnancy in multiple sclerosis. Measured with immunoSEQ multiplex PCR; TCRdb has only the in-frame clones, and not every one. The profile shows roughly 90,000 clones, approximately 90% of them singletons. This material consisted of peripheral blood, taken before pregnancy. The receptors originated from a female donor with multiple sclerosis, enrolled in a pregnancy study.

The V gene is TRBV4-3, the J gene TRBJ2-2; 8 bases are shared with TRBD2. The CDR3 totals 16 residues. Germline CDR1 and CDR2: LGHNA and YSLEER. V lost 0 bases and J lost 6; bases outside the gene matches: 6. Written as DNA, the CDR3 is TGCGCCAGCAGCCAAGATGTGGGTAGCGGGGCCGGGGAGCTGTTTTTT. Protein sequence: CASSQDVGSGAGELFF.

The chain carries TRBV7-9 and TRBJ1-6; D ambiguous. Germline CDR1 and CDR2: SEHNR and FQNEAQ (reference sequence). The CDR3 is 12 amino acids. The V and J ends lost 6 bases and 10 bases respectively, with 10 bases between them. The CDR3 is CASRESGSPLHF. The CDR3 coding sequence is TGTGCCAGCAGGGAAAGCGGCTCACCCCTCCACTTT.

V usage is TRBV28 and J usage is TRBJ2-1, with 11 bases aligning to TRBD2. This CDR3 has 15 residues. Trimming took 4 bases from V and 10 from J; bases not matched to a gene: 9. Germline V lookup: CDR1 MDHEN, CDR2 SYDVKM. The chain's CDR3 is CASSSGTSGGREQFF. The CDR3 DNA is TGTGCCAGCAGTTCGGGGACTAGCGGTGGGCGGGAGCAGTTCTTC.

The V gene is TRBV15, the J gene TRBJ2-6; D gene ambiguous. V lost 4 bases and J 2 bases, leaving 12 bases between the germline ends. CDR1 LNHNV and CDR2 YYDKDF come from the germline V gene (reference sequence). The CDR3 contains 16 residues. This CDR3 reads CATSTPVGPGANVLTF. Here the CDR3 DNA reads TGTGCCACCAGCACCCCCGTGGGCCCTGGGGCCAACGTCCTGACTTTC.

V is TRBV28 and J is TRBJ2-3, with 7 positions matching TRBD2. Germline V gene lookup returns CDR1 MDHEN and CDR2 SYDVKM. The ends lost 2 bases at V and 2 bases at J; junction bases unmatched: 4. CDR3 size: 15 residues. DNA for the CDR3: TGTGCCAGCAGTTTAGGGGGGGGGTACACAGATACGCAGTATTTT. This codes for CASSLGGGYTDTQYF. Full variable domain (rest looked up from reference TRBV28 and TRBJ2-3): DVKVTQSSRYLVKRTGEKVFLECVQDMDHENMFWYRQDPGLGLRLIYFSYDVKMKEKGDIPEGYSVSREKKERFSLILESASTNQTSMYLCASSLGGGYTDTQYFGPGTRLTVL.

The rearrangement joins TRBV2 to TRBJ2-2; TRBD2 agrees at 8 bases. CDR3 length equals 17 residues. Trimming removed 2 bases from V and 6 bases from J; junction bases left unmatched: 11. Germline loops: CDR1 SNHLY, CDR2 FYNNEI. The CDR3 reads CASSESSLAGIAGELFF. Written as DNA, the CDR3 is TGTGCCAGCAGTGAATCTTCCTTAGCGGGGATAGCCGGGGAGCTGTTTTTT.

This chain joins TRBV9 and TRBJ1-2, with a weak D call TRBD1 (6 bases). Trimming took 7 bases from V and 7 from J, leaving 14 bases between them. CDR3 length: 12 amino acids. Germline V CDR1 and CDR2: SGDLS, YYNGEE. CDR3 coding DNA: TGTGCCAGCGCGACCCCAGGGGCTGGCTACACCTTC. Protein sequence: CASATPGAGYTF. The variable domain in full, completed from reference TRBV9 and TRBJ1-2, reads DSGVTQTPKHLITATGQRVTLRCSPRSGDLSVYWYQQSLDQGLQFLIQYYNGEERAKGNILERFSAQQFPDLHSELNLSSLELGDSALYFCASATPGAGYTFGSGTRLTVV.

The chain recombines TRBV12-5 with TRBJ1-5; no clear D gene. The CDR3 is 14 residues long. Germline CDR1 LGHNT, CDR2 FRNRAP. The V end was cut by 3 bases, the J end by 0 bases, with 6 bases between. The CDR3 nucleotides read TGTGCTAGTGGTTTAGCGCTTAGCAATCAGCCCCAGCATTTT. Translated, it gives CASGLALSNQPQHF.

The chain employs TRBV7-9 and TRBJ2-7, with 10 bases that match TRBD1. With V trimmed by 5 bases and J by 2 bases, 0 bases remained unmatched. CDR1 SEHNR and CDR2 FQNEAQ come from the germline V gene (reference sequence). The CDR3 spans 13 residues. The CDR3 region is CASSGQGAYEQYF. CDR3 bases: TGTGCCAGCAGCGGACAGGGGGCCTACGAGCAGTACTTC.

This clone has a single count. The J gene is TRBJ1-2, the V gene TRBV2; unclear D gene. Trimming removed 1 base from V and 7 bases from J, with 16 bases in between. In germline, CDR1 is SNHLY, CDR2 FYNNEI. The CDR3 runs 15 residues. The CDR3 loop is CASSEGHWAGAGYTF. The DNA of the CDR3 is TGTGCCAGCAGTGAAGGCCATTGGGCAGGTGCTGGCTACACCTTC.

This clone was recorded only once. J is TRBJ1-5 and V is TRBV28; TRBD1 matches 8 bases. Germline V gene lookup returns CDR1 MDHEN and CDR2 SYDVKM. Trimming cost V 3 bases and J 6 bases; bases outside gene matches: 7. The CDR3 has 15 amino acids. CDR3 residues: CASSLAAGGGQPQHF. CDR3 nucleotide sequence: TGTGCCAGCAGTTTGGCGGCAGGGGGCGGTCAGCCCCAGCATTTT.

The chain has TRBV19 and TRBJ2-7, with D hard to call. This CDR3 comprises 13 residues. Trimming stripped 3 bases from V and 3 bases from J, with 9 bases between. Germline CDR1 is LNHDA and CDR2 is SQIVND (reference sequence). The CDR3 loop reads CASSIGGVYEQYF. In nucleotides, the CDR3 is TGTGCCAGTAGTATTGGCGGAGTCTACGAGCAGTACTTC.

The chain carries TRBV7-3 and TRBJ1-2; D gene ambiguous. V was cut by 8 bases and J by 5 bases, with 15 bases left in between. Germline-derived CDR1 and CDR2 are SGHTA and FQGTGA. This CDR3 comprises 13 residues. The CDR3 DNA reads TGTGCCAGCGCCCTATCGGGAGGGTATGGCTACACCTTC. As protein: CASALSGGYGYTF.

The rearrangement links TRBV29-1 to TRBJ1-2; TRBD1 is a possible D gene (6 bases). Trimming cost V 6 bases and J 2 bases, with 10 bases left between them. The germline gives CDR1 SQVTM, CDR2 ANQGSEA. The CDR3 has 12 residues. The CDR3 loop reads CSVRGGNYGYTF. The CDR3 nucleotides read TGCAGCGTGAGGGGGGGCAACTATGGCTACACCTTC.

The V gene is TRBV27, the J gene TRBJ2-7; 10 nucleotides match TRBD1. The CDR3 covers 14 residues. Per germline, CDR1 MNHEY and CDR2 SMNVEV (reference sequence). The junction had 4 bases not matched to a gene; V was cut back by 3 bases and J by 5 bases. CDR3 sequence (DNA): TGTGCCAGCAGTTTCGACAGGGGGCTCGACGAGCAGTACTTC. It encodes CASSFDRGLDEQYF.

This chain uses TRBV14 with TRBJ1-4; D is possibly TRBD1 (6 bases). The CDR3 covers 17 residues. CDR1 is SGHDN, CDR2 FVKESK, per germline. The germline V and J ends were trimmed by 4 bases and 8 bases, with 23 bases remaining between them. The CDR3 loop reads CASSPTRGGLNGEKLFF. DNA of the CDR3: TGTGCCAGCAGCCCCACTAGGGGGGGCCTTAACGGGGAAAAACTGTTTTTT.

This clone was recorded only once. J is TRBJ1-1 and V is TRBV7-2; D may be TRBD1 (6 bases). The germline V gene has CDR1 SGHTA and CDR2 FQGNSA. This CDR3 contains 15 residues. Trimming took off 6 bases at V and 5 bases at J, with 19 bases between the two ends. The CDR3 sequence: CASSLTGGLGTEAFF. The CDR3 coding sequence is TGTGCCAGCAGTTTAACGGGGGGGCTGGGGACTGAAGCTTTCTTT.

The V call is TRBV19, the J call TRBJ1-5; the D gene is possibly TRBD1 (6 bases). Germline V gene data show CDR1 as LNHDA and CDR2 as SQIVND (reference sequence). Trimming left V 4 bases short and J 5 bases short, with 18 bases between. The CDR3 is 16 residues long. The CDR3 sequence: CASSSAGGGDHQPQHF. CDR3 bases: TGTGCCAGTAGTAGCGCTGGAGGGGGGGACCATCAGCCCCAGCATTTT.

The V call is TRBV7-6, the J call TRBJ2-7; D remains ambiguous. The CDR3 consists of 14 residues. Germline V lookup: CDR1 SGHVS, CDR2 FNYEAQ. V shed 1 base and J shed 0 bases, with 7 bases lying between them. Here the CDR3 reads CASSLGLNSYEQYF. The DNA for the CDR3 is TGTGCCAGCAGCTTAGGACTCAACTCCTACGAGCAGTACTTC.

The chain has TRBV25-1 and TRBJ2-7; TRBD2 agrees at 7 bases. Germline V lookup: CDR1 MGHDK, CDR2 SYGVNS. The CDR3 spans 15 residues. The junction had 7 bases not matched to a gene; V was cut back by 5 bases and J by 0 bases. DNA for the CDR3: TGTGCCAGCAGTCCACCAGCGGGGAACTCCTACGAGCAGTACTTC. It specifies CASSPPAGNSYEQYF.

The chain uses TRBV28 and TRBJ2-7; TRBD2 matches at 11 bases. This CDR3 comprises 14 residues. V shed 3 bases, J shed 2 bases, and the junction held 0 bases outside the gene matches. Germline CDR1 and CDR2: MDHEN and SYDVKM. The chain's CDR3 is CASSLTSGTYEQYF. CDR3 bases: TGTGCCAGCAGTTTGACTAGCGGGACCTACGAGCAGTACTTC.

The count of this clone is one. The chain links TRBV6-4 to TRBJ2-1; 9 bases agree with TRBD2. Per germline, CDR1 MRHNA and CDR2 SNTAGT. The junction had 3 bases not matched to a gene; V was cut back by 4 bases and J by 5 bases. This CDR3 is built from 14 residues. The CDR3 bases are TGTGCCAGCAGTGCGAGACTAGCGGACAATGAGCAGTTCTTC. It encodes CASSARLADNEQFF.

V is TRBV23-1 and J is TRBJ1-6; maybe TRBD1 (5 bases). TRBV23-1 is reported as an ORF; its role is uncertain. This CDR3 is built from 17 residues. V lost 0 bases, J lost 2 bases, and 11 bases lay in between. In nucleotides, the CDR3 is TGCGCCAGCAGTCAATCCGGCTGGGGCCCCTATAATTCACCCCTCCACTTT. Translating it yields CASSQSGWGPYNSPLHF.

CDR3 DNA: TGCGCCAGCAGCCAAGTGGGGGGGGCAAACAATGAGCAGTTCTTC. It translates to CASSQVGGANNEQFF. This chain uses TRBV4-3 with TRBJ2-1; a possible D gene is TRBD2 (7 bases). The CDR3 length is 15 residues. The germline CDR1 and CDR2 sequences are LGHNA and YSLEER. V lost 1 base to trimming and J lost 5 bases, with 12 bases between them.